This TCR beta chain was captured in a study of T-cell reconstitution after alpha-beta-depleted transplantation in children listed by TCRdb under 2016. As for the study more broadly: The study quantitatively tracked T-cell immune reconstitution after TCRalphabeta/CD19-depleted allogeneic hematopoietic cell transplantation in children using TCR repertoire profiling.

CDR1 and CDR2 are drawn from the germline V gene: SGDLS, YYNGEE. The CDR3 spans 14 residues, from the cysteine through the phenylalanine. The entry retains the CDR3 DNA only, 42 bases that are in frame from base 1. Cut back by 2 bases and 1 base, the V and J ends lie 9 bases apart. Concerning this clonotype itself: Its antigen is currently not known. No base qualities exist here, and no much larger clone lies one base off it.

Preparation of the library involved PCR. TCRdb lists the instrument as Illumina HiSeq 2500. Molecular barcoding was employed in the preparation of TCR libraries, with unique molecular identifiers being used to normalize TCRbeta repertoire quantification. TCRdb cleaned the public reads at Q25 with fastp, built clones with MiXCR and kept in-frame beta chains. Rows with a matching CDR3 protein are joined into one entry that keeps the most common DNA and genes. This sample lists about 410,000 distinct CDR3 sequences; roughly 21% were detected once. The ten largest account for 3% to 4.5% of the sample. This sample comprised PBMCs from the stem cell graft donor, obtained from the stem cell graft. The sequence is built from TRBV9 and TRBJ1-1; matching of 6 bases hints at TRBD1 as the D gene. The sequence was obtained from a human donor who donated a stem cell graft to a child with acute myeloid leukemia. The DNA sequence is TGTGCCAGCAGCGTCGGCAGGGGGAACACTGAAGCTTTCTTT. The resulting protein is CASSVGRGNTEAFF.